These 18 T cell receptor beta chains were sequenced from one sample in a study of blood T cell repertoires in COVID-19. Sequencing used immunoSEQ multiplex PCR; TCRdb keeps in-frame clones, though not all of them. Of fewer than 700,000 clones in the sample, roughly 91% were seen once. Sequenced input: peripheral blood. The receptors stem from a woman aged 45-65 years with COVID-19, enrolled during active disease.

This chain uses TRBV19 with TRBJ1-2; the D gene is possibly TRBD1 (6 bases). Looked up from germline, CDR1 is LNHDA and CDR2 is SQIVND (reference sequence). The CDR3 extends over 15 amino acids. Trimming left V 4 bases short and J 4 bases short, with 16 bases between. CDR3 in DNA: TGTGCCAGTAGTAACCCCTACAGGGACGGCTATGGCTACACCTTC. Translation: CASSNPYRDGYGYTF.

The CDR3 loop reads CASYPGGGDYGYTF. CDR3 DNA sequence: TGCGCCAGCTACCCGGGGGGGGGCGACTATGGCTACACCTTC. The chain carries TRBV5-1 and TRBJ1-2, with D possibly being TRBD1 (6 bases). Between the trimmed V and J ends, which lost 7 bases and 3 bases, there was a span of 16 bases. In germline, CDR1 is SGHRS, CDR2 YFSETQ. The CDR3 has 14 amino acids.

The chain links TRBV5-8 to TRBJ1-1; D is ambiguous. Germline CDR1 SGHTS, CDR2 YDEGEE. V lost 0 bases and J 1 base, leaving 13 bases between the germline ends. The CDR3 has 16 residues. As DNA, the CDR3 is TGTGCCAGCAGCTTGGGGCATGGGCTCCAGAACACTGAAGCTTTCTTT. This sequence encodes CASSLGHGLQNTEAFF.

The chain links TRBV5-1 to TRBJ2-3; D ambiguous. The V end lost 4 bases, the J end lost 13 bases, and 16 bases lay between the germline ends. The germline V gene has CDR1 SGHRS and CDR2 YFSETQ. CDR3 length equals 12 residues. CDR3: CASSQDPGQEYF. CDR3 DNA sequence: TGCGCCAGCAGCCAAGACCCTGGGCAGGAGTATTTT.

CDR3 in DNA: TGTGCCAGCTCACCACGGGGACAGATGAACACTGAAGCTTTCTTT. Amino acid sequence: CASSPRGQMNTEAFF. The chain links TRBV18 to TRBJ1-1, with 7 bases matching TRBD1. Germline assignment: CDR1 KGHSH and CDR2 LQKENI. V dropped 1 base and J dropped 0; count of bases not matched to a gene: 2. The CDR3 runs to 15 residues.

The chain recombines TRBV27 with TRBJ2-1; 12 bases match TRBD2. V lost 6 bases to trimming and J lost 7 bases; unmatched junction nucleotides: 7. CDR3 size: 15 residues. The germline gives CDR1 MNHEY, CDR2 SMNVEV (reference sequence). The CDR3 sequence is CASSKLAGGLNEQFF. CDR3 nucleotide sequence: TGTGCCAGCAGCAAACTAGCGGGGGGTCTGAATGAGCAGTTCTTC.

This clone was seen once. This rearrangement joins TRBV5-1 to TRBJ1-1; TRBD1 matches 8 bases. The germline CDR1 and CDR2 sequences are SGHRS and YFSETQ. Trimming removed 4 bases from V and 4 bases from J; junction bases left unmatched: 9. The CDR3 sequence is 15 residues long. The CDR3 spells CASSTDRAVSTEAFF. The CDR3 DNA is TGCGCCAGCAGCACGGACAGGGCGGTGTCCACTGAAGCTTTCTTT.

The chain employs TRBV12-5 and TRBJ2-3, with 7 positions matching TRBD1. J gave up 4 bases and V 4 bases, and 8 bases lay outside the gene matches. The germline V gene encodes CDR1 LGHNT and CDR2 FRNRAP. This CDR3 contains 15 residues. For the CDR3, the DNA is TGTGCTAGTGGTTCAGGACAGGCGGGCTCAGATACGCAGTATTTT. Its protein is CASGSGQAGSDTQYF.

As DNA, the CDR3 is TGCGCCAGCAGCCAAGATAGGGACTTTGGAGGCAATCAGCCCCAGCATTTT. Amino acids: CASSQDRDFGGNQPQHF. The V gene is TRBV4-1, the J gene TRBJ1-5, with D possibly TRBD1 on 5 matching bases. There are 17 residues in the CDR3. The V end lost 0 bases, the J end lost 2 bases, and 14 bases lay between the germline ends. The germline V gene encodes CDR1 MGHRA and CDR2 YSYEKL.

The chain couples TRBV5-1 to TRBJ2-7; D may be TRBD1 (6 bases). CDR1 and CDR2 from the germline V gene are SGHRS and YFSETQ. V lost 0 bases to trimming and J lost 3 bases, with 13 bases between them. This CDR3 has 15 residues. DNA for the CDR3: TGCGCCAGCAGCTTGGAGGGGGTGTCGGTCTACGAGCAGTACTTC. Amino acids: CASSLEGVSVYEQYF.

Here the CDR3 DNA reads TGTGCCAGCAGTGTTATGAGTCACAGTCAGCCCCAGCATTTT. It is translated as CASSVMSHSQPQHF. The chain joins TRBV2 to TRBJ1-5; D is uncertain. Looked up from germline, CDR1 is SNHLY and CDR2 is FYNNEI. V dropped 4 bases and J dropped 6 bases, with 13 bases sitting between them. The CDR3 consists of 14 residues.

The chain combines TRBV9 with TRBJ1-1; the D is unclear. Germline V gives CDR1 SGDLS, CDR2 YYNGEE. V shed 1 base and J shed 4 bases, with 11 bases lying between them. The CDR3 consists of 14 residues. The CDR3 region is CASSVRIEGTEAFF. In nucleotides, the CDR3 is TGTGCCAGCAGCGTAAGGATCGAGGGCACTGAAGCTTTCTTT.

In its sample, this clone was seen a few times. For the CDR3, the DNA is TGTGCCAGCAGTGAAAAGGGGGCGGGAGGTGGCTACACCTTC. Its translation: CASSEKGAGGGYTF. The chain is built from TRBV2 and TRBJ1-2, with 7 bases that match TRBD1. Per the germline V gene, CDR1 is SNHLY and CDR2 is FYNNEI. CDR3 length equals 14 residues. J was trimmed by 7 bases and V by 2 bases; bases with no gene match: 7.

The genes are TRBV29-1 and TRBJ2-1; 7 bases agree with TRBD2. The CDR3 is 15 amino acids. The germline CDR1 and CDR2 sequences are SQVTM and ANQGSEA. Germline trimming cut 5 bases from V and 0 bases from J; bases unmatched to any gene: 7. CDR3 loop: CSVPYGGSSYNEQFF. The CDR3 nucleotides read TGCAGCGTTCCGTACGGGGGGAGCTCCTACAATGAGCAGTTCTTC.

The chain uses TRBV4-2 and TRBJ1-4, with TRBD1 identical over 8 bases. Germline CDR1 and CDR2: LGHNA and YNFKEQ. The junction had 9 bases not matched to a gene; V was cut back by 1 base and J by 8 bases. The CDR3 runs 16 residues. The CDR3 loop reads CASSQATTGVEEKLFF. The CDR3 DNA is TGTGCCAGCAGCCAAGCAACGACAGGGGTCGAAGAAAAACTGTTTTTT.

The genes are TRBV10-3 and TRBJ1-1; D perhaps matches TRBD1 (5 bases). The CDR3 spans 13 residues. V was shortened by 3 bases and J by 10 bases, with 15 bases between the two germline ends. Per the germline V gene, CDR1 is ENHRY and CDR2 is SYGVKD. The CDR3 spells CAISESRNQGAFF. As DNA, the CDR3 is TGTGCCATCAGTGAAAGTCGGAACCAGGGAGCTTTCTTT.

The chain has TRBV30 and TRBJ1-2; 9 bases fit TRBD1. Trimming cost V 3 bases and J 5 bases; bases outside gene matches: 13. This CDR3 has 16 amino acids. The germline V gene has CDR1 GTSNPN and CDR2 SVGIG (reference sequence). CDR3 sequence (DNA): TGTGCCTGGAGCCCTGGACAGGGGCCGGAGGGATATGGCTACACCTTC. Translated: CAWSPGQGPEGYGYTF.

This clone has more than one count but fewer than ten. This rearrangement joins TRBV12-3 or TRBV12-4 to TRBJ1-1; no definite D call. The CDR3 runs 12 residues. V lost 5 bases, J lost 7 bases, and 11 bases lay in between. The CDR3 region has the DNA TGTGCCAGCAGTCGAGGGCGCAGTGAAGCTTTCTTT. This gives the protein CASSRGRSEAFF.